This T cell receptor beta chain came from a study of response to subunit inactivated influenza vaccine. Each CDR3 protein gets one entry after TCRdb re-called the RT-PCR reads with MiXCR. The data contain hundreds of thousands of distinct CDR3 sequences, less than 30% of them singletons. To note about this clonotype: Its antigen is as yet unknown.

Study findings and constraints: Each seasonal influenza vaccination, the authors suggested, recruits few new T cells.

The sample consisted of CD4+ T cells sorted from PBMCs, taken roughly 5 days after vaccination. The source of this sequence is a middle-aged man who received an inactivated influenza vaccine.

CDR3 in DNA: TGCGCCAGCAGCACCTTAGCGGGAGGGAGTGATGAGCAGTTCTTC. This encodes CASSTLAGGSDEQFF. The chain couples TRBV5-1 to TRBJ2-1; TRBD2 matches at 11 bases. Trimming at V came to 4 bases and at J to 8 bases, leaving 8 bases not matched to a gene. Per the germline V gene, CDR1 is SGHRS and CDR2 is YFSETQ. This CDR3 contains 15 residues.